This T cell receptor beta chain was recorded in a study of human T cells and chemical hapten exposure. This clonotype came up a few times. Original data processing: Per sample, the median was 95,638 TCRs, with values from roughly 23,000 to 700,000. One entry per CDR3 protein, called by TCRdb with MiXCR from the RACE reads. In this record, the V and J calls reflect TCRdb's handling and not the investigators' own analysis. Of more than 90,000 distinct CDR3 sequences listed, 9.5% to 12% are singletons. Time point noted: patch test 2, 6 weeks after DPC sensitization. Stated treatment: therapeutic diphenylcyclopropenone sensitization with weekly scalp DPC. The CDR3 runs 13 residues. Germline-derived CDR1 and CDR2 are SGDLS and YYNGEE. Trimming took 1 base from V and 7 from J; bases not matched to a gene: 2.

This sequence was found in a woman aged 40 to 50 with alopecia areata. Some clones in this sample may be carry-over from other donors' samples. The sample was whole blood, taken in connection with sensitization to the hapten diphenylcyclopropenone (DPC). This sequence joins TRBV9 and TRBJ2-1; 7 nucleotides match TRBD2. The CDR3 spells CASSVTGGNEQFF. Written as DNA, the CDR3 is TGTGCCAGCAGCGTAACGGGGGGAAATGAGCAGTTCTTC.